The 22 T cell receptor beta chains in this list originate from one sample, sequenced in a study of T cell clonotyping in hematopoietic cell transplantation. Generated by immunoSEQ multiplex PCR, the TCRdb table keeps only in-frame clones and is missing some. The table shows 16,000 or so clones, with around 93% occurring only once. The sample's time point: recipient sample about 28 days before transplant, after cytoreduction. The source material was peripheral blood mononuclear cells, sampled before stem cell transplant. These receptor sequences come from a man between 18 and 29 years old with biphenotypic leukemia. Some clones in this sample may be carry-over from other donors' samples.

V usage is TRBV4-3 and J usage is TRBJ2-2; 12 bases line up with TRBD2. The CDR3 is made up of 17 amino acids. Trimming at V came to 3 bases and at J to 3 bases, leaving 5 bases not matched to a gene. Looked up from germline, CDR1 is LGHNA and CDR2 is YSLEER. This chain's CDR3 is CASSQASGGADTGELFF. The CDR3 DNA sequence: TGCGCCAGCAGCCAGGCTAGCGGGGGGGCCGACACCGGGGAGCTGTTTTTT.

The V and J genes are TRBV9 and TRBJ2-5, with unresolved D. The CDR3 totals 12 residues. The V gene's germline CDR1 is SGDLS and CDR2 YYNGEE. V was shortened by 4 bases and J by 2 bases, with 6 bases between the two germline ends. CDR3 nucleotide sequence: TGTGCCAGCAGCATCTCACAAGAGACCCAGTACTTC. Its translation is CASSISQETQYF.

This clone was found a few times. The chain employs TRBV4-3 and TRBJ1-2, with D unclear. Trimming left V 1 base short and J 6 bases short, with 18 bases between. CDR1 and CDR2 from the germline V gene are LGHNA and YSLEER. This CDR3 has 16 residues. CDR3 loop: CASSQVKFLRNDGYTF. The DNA for the CDR3 is TGCGCCAGCAGCCAAGTTAAGTTTCTGCGAAATGATGGCTACACCTTC.

V usage is TRBV11-2 and J usage is TRBJ2-7, with 9 bases aligning to TRBD2. Losses at the gene ends were 3 bases for V and 0 bases for J; bases not matched to a gene: 3. The CDR3 is made up of 15 amino acids. Looked up from germline, CDR1 is SGHAT and CDR2 is FQNNGV. The CDR3 sequence: CASSFSGGDSYEQYF. CDR3 in DNA: TGTGCCAGCAGCTTTAGCGGGGGTGACTCCTACGAGCAGTACTTC.

This clone was seen once. The chain uses TRBV5-6 and TRBJ2-1; no clear D. Per the germline V gene, CDR1 is SGHDT and CDR2 is YYEEEE. Trimming cost V 2 bases and J 3 bases, with 6 bases left between them. The CDR3 totals 13 residues. CDR3 sequence (DNA): TGTGCCAGCAGCTTACCCCTCTACAATGAGCAGTTCTTC. The encoded protein is CASSLPLYNEQFF.

The chain has TRBV10-3 and TRBJ2-7; 7 bases align to TRBD1. CDR3 length: 15 amino acids. The germline V gene encodes CDR1 ENHRY and CDR2 SYGVKD. V shed 2 bases and J 3 bases; nucleotides not matched to a gene: 7. The CDR3 region is CAISEGTATIYEQYF. CDR3 nucleotides: TGTGCCATCAGTGAGGGGACAGCGACTATCTACGAGCAGTACTTC.

V usage is TRBV15 and J usage is TRBJ1-2; D may be TRBD1 (6 bases). V lost 0 bases and J lost 8, with 13 bases in between. Germline values: CDR1 LNHNV, CDR2 YYDKDF (reference sequence). CDR3 size: 14 residues. The CDR3 DNA is TGTGCCACCAGCAGAGATACGGGGGCAAGAGGCTACACCTTC. Amino acids: CATSRDTGARGYTF.

The J gene is TRBJ1-5, the V gene TRBV30, with no clear D. Germline V gene lookup returns CDR1 GTSNPN and CDR2 SVGIG (reference sequence). The CDR3 is 12 residues long. The V gene lost 1 base and the J gene lost 4 bases, with 5 bases spanning the gap. The CDR3 region has the DNA TGTGCCTGGAGTGACTGGAATCAGCCCCAGCATTTT. Amino acids: CAWSDWNQPQHF.

This chain joins TRBV7-3 and TRBJ1-2, with D possibly being TRBD1 (5 bases). Trimming took 8 bases from V and 3 from J, leaving 16 bases between them. Germline V gene lookup returns CDR1 SGHTA and CDR2 FQGTGA. This CDR3 has 14 residues. CDR3: CASGTLTRDYGYTF. CDR3 DNA: TGTGCCAGCGGGACCCTCACGAGGGACTATGGCTACACCTTC.

CDR3 in DNA: TGTGCCAGTAGATGGGGGGGGCCGAATTACGAGCAGTACTTC. As protein: CASRWGGPNYEQYF. The chain joins TRBV28 to TRBJ2-7, with TRBD2 as a possible D gene (7 bases). V lost 9 bases to trimming and J lost 4 bases, with 19 bases between them. Germline V gene sequence: CDR1 MDHEN, CDR2 SYDVKM. The CDR3 has 14 residues.

The chain combines TRBV5-1 with TRBJ1-2; perhaps TRBD1 as D (5 bases). Germline assignment: CDR1 SGHRS and CDR2 YFSETQ. The CDR3 runs 15 residues. V gave up 4 bases and J gave up 8 bases, with 21 bases separating them. The DNA of the CDR3 is TGCGCCAGCAGCCCCCGGATGGAGGGGACGGAGGGCTACACCTTC. It translates to CASSPRMEGTEGYTF.

V and J are TRBV7-2 and TRBJ1-3; D gene ambiguous. V lost 0 bases, J lost 0 bases, and 15 bases lay in between. The CDR3 covers 18 residues. Germline V gives CDR1 SGHTA, CDR2 FQGNSA. CDR3: CASSLARSLRHSGNTIYF. The DNA for the CDR3 is TGTGCCAGCAGCTTAGCGCGGAGCTTAAGGCACTCTGGAAACACCATATATTTT.

The chain recombines TRBV9 with TRBJ2-6; D is perhaps TRBD1 (5 bases). V lost 0 bases, J lost 1 base, and 17 bases lay in between. The CDR3 loop spans 19 amino acids. Germline loops: CDR1 SGDLS, CDR2 YYNGEE. The CDR3 region is CASSVEGLAHSSGANVLTF. In nucleotides, the CDR3 is TGTGCCAGCAGCGTAGAGGGGTTGGCCCACTCTTCTGGGGCCAACGTCCTGACTTTC.

The chain couples TRBV5-6 to TRBJ2-7, with a possible D match to TRBD2 (6 bases). The CDR3 consists of 14 residues. Between the trimmed V and J ends, which lost 2 bases and 12 bases, there was a span of 21 bases. The V gene's germline CDR1 is SGHDT and CDR2 YYEEEE. The CDR3 DNA reads TGTGCCAGCAGCTTCCGCCGGGACTCCATACGAGGGTACTTC. Protein: CASSFRRDSIRGYF.

This clone has only one observation. This chain uses TRBV7-8 with TRBJ2-7, with D possibly matching TRBD2 (7 bases). The CDR3 consists of 15 residues. V lost 5 bases to trimming and J lost 3 bases, with 17 bases between them. The V gene's germline CDR1 is SGHVS and CDR2 FQNEAQ. CDR3 sequence: CASSTGTGGGYEQYF. Written as DNA, the CDR3 is TGTGCCAGCAGCACAGGGACGGGGGGTGGCTACGAGCAGTACTTC.

The gene calls are TRBV2 and TRBJ2-7; D is ambiguous. V dropped 4 bases and J dropped 9 bases, with 13 bases sitting between them. CDR1 is SNHLY, CDR2 FYNNEI, per germline. The CDR3 extends over 12 amino acids. The CDR3 is CASSGGTTGQYF. Here the CDR3 DNA reads TGTGCCAGCAGTGGCGGCACGACGGGGCAGTACTTC.

The chain combines TRBV27 with TRBJ2-5, with TRBD1 identical over 7 bases. V trimming: 2 bases; J trimming: 3 bases; junction bases outside the gene matches: 3. Germline V gene lookup returns CDR1 MNHEY and CDR2 SMNVEV (reference sequence). The CDR3 length is 14 residues. The CDR3 DNA sequence: TGTGCCAGCAGTTTAGTACAGGGGAAAGAGACCCAGTACTTC. This gives the protein CASSLVQGKETQYF.

V is TRBV5-4 and J is TRBJ2-1, with 8 bases fitting TRBD1. CDR3 length equals 16 residues. The trim removed 4 bases at V and 4 bases at J, leaving 10 bases unmatched. Looked up from germline, CDR1 is SGHNT and CDR2 is YYREEE (reference sequence). The CDR3 region has the DNA TGTGCCAGCAGCCGAACCGGGACAGGCACTTACAATGAGCAGTTCTTC. Translating it yields CASSRTGTGTYNEQFF.

The chain is built from TRBV5-4 and TRBJ2-3; TRBD2 matches at 14 bases. The CDR3 covers 17 residues. Germline assignment: CDR1 SGHNT and CDR2 YYREEE (reference sequence). Losses at the gene ends were 2 bases for V and 7 bases for J; bases not matched to a gene: 9. As DNA, the CDR3 is TGTGCCAGCAGCTTCTTCGGGACTAGCGGGGGTTCGCATACGCAGTATTTT. Translating it yields CASSFFGTSGGSHTQYF.

The CDR3 DNA follows: TGTGCCAGCGTACTAGCCCCAAACACCGGGGAGCTGTTTTTT. Protein product: CASVLAPNTGELFF. This chain uses TRBV7-2 with TRBJ2-2; a weak D match, TRBD2 (6 bases). The germline gives CDR1 SGHTA, CDR2 FQGNSA. The CDR3 contains 14 residues. V lost 8 bases, J lost 2 bases, and 12 bases lay in between. The variable domain in full, with the rest retrieved from reference TRBV7-2 and TRBJ2-2, is GAGVSQSPSNKVTEKGKDVELRCDPISGHTALYWYRQSLGQGLEFLIYFQGNSAPDKSGLPSDRFSAERTGGSVSTLTIQRTQQEDSAVYLCASVLAPNTGELFFGEGSRLTVL.

In its sample, this clone was seen once. The V and J genes are TRBV7-6 and TRBJ2-2; TRBD2 aligns across 11 bases. This CDR3 contains 17 residues. The trim removed 5 bases at V and 4 bases at J, leaving 9 bases unmatched. Germline CDR1 reads SGHVS; CDR2 reads FNYEAQ. The CDR3 here is CASSGTLAGGLTGELFF. CDR3 bases: TGTGCCAGCAGCGGAACCCTAGCGGGGGGCCTCACCGGGGAGCTGTTTTTT.

As DNA, the CDR3 is TGTGCCAGCTCCAAGGGCGGGGCAGGTCTCCTGGAGACCCAGTACTTC. Residues: CASSKGGAGLLETQYF. V is TRBV2 and J is TRBJ2-5; weak D call: TRBD2 (6 bases). V was shortened by 8 bases and J by 5 bases, with 24 bases between the two germline ends. Germline V gene data show CDR1 as SNHLY and CDR2 as FYNNEI. The CDR3 length is 16 residues.